This is a list of T cell receptor beta chains from one sample in a study of OX40 agonist ivuxolimab in advanced cancers. Repertoires were generated with immunoSEQ multiplex PCR, while TCRdb's copy carries only in-frame clones and drops some. The sample has some 59,000 clones; 90% are singletons. The sample here was CD4+ or CD8+ T cells sorted from blood, taken in a trial of the OX40 agonist ivuxolimab. The origin of the receptors is an adult with an advanced solid tumor such as melanoma, head and neck, liver or kidney cancer. Both conserved end residues are part of each CDR3. D genes are given only for firm matches. Not every row has a clone size; where given, it reads once, few, many or a size class.

TRBV19	NA	TRBJ2-4	16	NA	CASSIGLREAKNIQYF	TGTGCCAGTAGTATAGGATTAAGGGAGGCCAAAAACATTCAGTACTTC
TRBV6-6	once	TRBJ2-3	15	TRBD2	CASSTSGSVRDTQYF	TGTGCCAGCAGTACTAGCGGGAGCGTCAGAGATACGCAGTATTTT
TRBV6-5	NA	TRBJ1-1	13	NA	CASRIMGNTEAFF	TGTGCCAGCAGAATCATGGGGAACACTGAAGCTTTCTTT
TRBV25-1	NA	TRBJ1-4	14	NA	CASGGSGANEKLFF	TGTGCCAGCGGGGGATCGGGGGCTAATGAAAAACTGTTTTTT
TRBV5-8	few	TRBJ2-5	15	TRBD1	CASSWDRGLAETQYF	TGTGCCAGCAGCTGGGACAGGGGGCTGGCAGAGACCCAGTACTTC
TRBV18	NA	TRBJ1-1	17	NA	CASSPIQGIPMNTEAFF	TGTGCCAGCTCACCAATCCAGGGGATCCCAATGAACACTGAAGCTTTCTTT
TRBV4-1	once	TRBJ2-2	17	TRBD2	CASSRGLAGGDTGELFF	TGCGCCAGCAGCCGAGGACTAGCGGGAGGAGACACCGGGGAGCTGTTTTTT
TRBV6-5	NA	TRBJ2-1	14	TRBD2	CASKTSGRNNEQFF	TGTGCCAGCAAGACTAGCGGGAGAAACAATGAGCAGTTCTTC
TRBV11-1	NA	TRBJ1-1	13	NA	CASSLAGASEAFF	TGTGCCAGCAGCTTAGCAGGGGCCAGTGAAGCTTTCTTT
TRBV29-1	NA	TRBJ1-2	12	NA	CSVADRRHDYTF	TGCAGCGTTGCTGACAGGAGGCATGACTACACCTTC
TRBV27	NA	TRBJ1-5	13	NA	CASRGPSNQPQHF	TGTGCCAGCCGAGGCCCTAGCAATCAGCCCCAGCATTTT
TRBV27	NA	TRBJ2-1	15	TRBD1	CASSRGTGGDNEQFF	TGTGCCAGCAGCCGGGGGACAGGGGGAGACAATGAGCAGTTCTTC
TRBV19	NA	TRBJ2-3	18	NA	CASYPSRRGLVGSDTQYF	TGTGCCAGCTACCCCTCACGGAGAGGTCTTGTAGGATCAGATACGCAGTATTTT
TRBV5-4	NA	TRBJ2-1	16	TRBD1	CASSLGQGQVRNEQFF	TGTGCCAGCAGCCTAGGACAGGGGCAGGTTAGGAATGAGCAGTTCTTC
TRBV6-1	NA	TRBJ2-4	19	TRBD2	CASSEAKASGKLAKNIQYF	TGTGCCAGCAGTGAAGCGAAGGCTAGCGGCAAGCTAGCCAAAAACATTCAGTACTTC
TRBV4-1	NA	TRBJ2-3	17	TRBD2	CASSQRLATVIGDTQYF	TGCGCCAGCAGCCAACGACTAGCGACTGTCATCGGGGATACGCAGTATTTT
TRBV19	NA	TRBJ1-2	14	NA	CASRKPGHSYGYTF	TGTGCCAGTAGGAAACCGGGACATTCCTATGGCTACACCTTC
TRBV7-3	NA	TRBJ1-1	15	NA	CASSLTPGQNTEAFF	TGTGCCAGCAGCTTAACTCCTGGACAGAACACTGAAGCTTTCTTT
TRBV5-1	NA	TRBJ2-2	14	NA	CASSSGPGTGELFF	TGCGCCAGCAGCTCGGGCCCGGGGACCGGGGAGCTGTTTTTT
TRBV7-3	NA	TRBJ2-2	15	NA	CASSQSGVNTGELFF	TGTGCCAGCAGCCAGAGCGGAGTAAACACCGGGGAGCTGTTTTTT
TRBV19	NA	TRBJ2-7	14	TRBD1	CASSTGGSSYEQYF	TGTGCCAGTAGTACAGGGGGATCCTCCTACGAGCAGTACTTC
TRBV7-9	NA	TRBJ2-7	14	NA	CASSLNSLTYEQYF	TGTGCCAGCAGCTTAAACAGCCTGACCTACGAGCAGTACTTC
TRBV5-1	NA	TRBJ2-7	14	NA	CASSLERSRYEQYF	TGCGCCAGCAGCTTGGAGCGCAGCCGCTACGAGCAGTACTTC
TRBV5-1	NA	TRBJ2-5	15	NA	CASSFAFPVGETQYF	TGCGCCAGCAGCTTCGCCTTTCCAGTAGGAGAGACCCAGTACTTC
TRBV28	NA	TRBJ2-7	15	TRBD1	CASSPPGTGTYEQYF	TGTGCCAGCAGTCCACCTGGGACAGGTACCTACGAGCAGTACTTC
TRBV7-2	NA	TRBJ1-2	15	NA	CASSLGVGASYGYTF	TGTGCCAGCAGCTTAGGTGTAGGGGCGAGCTATGGCTACACCTTC
TRBV7-9	NA	TRBJ2-7	15	NA	CASSLVGREKDEQYF	TGTGCCAGCAGCTTAGTTGGCCGGGAGAAGGACGAGCAGTACTTC
TRBV19	NA	TRBJ1-4	18	TRBD1	CASSSRGTGGSTNEKLFF	TGTGCCAGTAGTTCTCGGGGGACAGGGGGCTCAACTAATGAAAAACTGTTTTTT
TRBV27	NA	TRBJ1-5	15	NA	CASSLAGTSNQPQHF	TGTGCCAGCAGTTTAGCAGGGACGAGCAATCAGCCCCAGCATTTT
TRBV11-1	NA	TRBJ2-2	17	TRBD2	CASSPFRGGGRSGELFF	TGTGCCAGCAGCCCCTTTCGGGGCGGGGGGCGATCCGGGGAGCTGTTTTTT
TRBV28	few	TRBJ2-3	15	TRBD1	CASSFSTGLTGRGYF	TGTGCCAGCAGTTTCTCGACAGGGCTCACTGGCCGGGGGTATTTT
TRBV19	NA	TRBJ2-7	15	NA	CASSRGGPPYDEQYF	TGTGCCAGTAGTAGGGGGGGCCCTCCCTATGACGAGCAGTACTTC
TRBV5-1	NA	TRBJ2-7	11	NA	CASSQGYEQYF	TGCGCCAGCTCACAGGGCTACGAGCAGTACTTC
TRBV6-1	once	TRBJ1-2	14	TRBD1	CASRGQGMGYGYTF	TGTGCCAGCAGAGGACAGGGAATGGGCTATGGCTACACCTTC
TRBV18	once	TRBJ1-3	16	TRBD1	CASSPRGQTSGNTIYF	TGTGCCAGCTCCCCGAGGGGACAGACCTCTGGAAACACCATATATTTT
TRBV10-1	NA	TRBJ2-1	15	TRBD2	CASSEGEGTSGTRLF	TGCGCCAGCAGTGAGGGAGAAGGGACTAGCGGGACCAGACTCTTC
TRBV2	few	TRBJ1-1	17	NA	CASSPDYRSSENTEAFF	TGTGCCAGCAGCCCCGATTACAGGTCCAGTGAGAACACTGAAGCTTTCTTT
TRBV7-2	once	TRBJ1-6	15	NA	CASSSGNSYNSPLHF	TGTGCCAGCAGCTCGGGGAACTCCTATAATTCACCCCTCCACTTT
TRBV9	NA	TRBJ1-2	14	NA	CASSARGGVSGYTF	TGTGCCAGCAGCGCCCGCGGCGGGGTCTCGGGCTACACCTTC
TRBV19	NA	TRBJ2-5	11	NA	CASSMGGIKYF	TGTGCCAGTAGTATGGGAGGAATAAAGTACTTC
TRBV6-1	NA	TRBJ2-7	12	NA	CASSERGYEQYF	TGTGCCAGCAGCGAACGGGGGTACGAGCAGTACTTC
TRBV5-1	few	TRBJ2-1	14	TRBD1	CASGQGGSFGEQFF	TGCGCCAGCGGACAGGGAGGATCGTTCGGTGAGCAGTTCTTC
TRBV7-9	NA	TRBJ1-2	17	NA	CASSIRGRTSRDYGYTF	TGTGCCAGCAGTATAAGGGGCAGGACATCACGGGACTATGGCTACACCTTC
TRBV9	NA	TRBJ2-1	13	NA	CASSVMWNNEQFF	TGTGCCAGCAGCGTTATGTGGAACAATGAGCAGTTCTTC
TRBV28	once	TRBJ1-1	12	TRBD1	CASSLQGERAFF	TGTGCCAGCAGTTTGCAGGGGGAGAGAGCTTTCTTT
TRBV19	NA	TRBJ2-5	15	TRBD1	CASSSWDRGRETQYF	TGTGCCAGTAGTAGTTGGGACAGGGGGCGAGAGACCCAGTACTTC
TRBV7-9	NA	TRBJ2-7	15	TRBD1	CASSNGQGVFYEQYF	TGTGCCAGCAGCAACGGACAGGGTGTTTTCTACGAGCAGTACTTC
TRBV2	NA	TRBJ1-1	15	TRBD1	CASKGRSDRSTEAFF	TGTGCCAGCAAAGGTCGATCGGACAGGTCCACTGAAGCTTTCTTT
TRBV7-9	NA	TRBJ2-5	11	NA	CASSSPRAQYF	TGTGCCAGCAGCTCACCGAGGGCCCAGTACTTC
TRBV11-1	once	TRBJ2-2	17	TRBD2	CASSLALTSGLTGELFF	TGTGCCAGCAGCTTAGCGTTGACTAGCGGGCTGACCGGGGAGCTGTTTTTT